A selection of T cell receptor beta chains follows, all from one sample in a study of shared clonotypes between healthy human individuals. Using immunoSEQ multiplex PCR, the repertoire was profiled, and TCRdb retains in-frame clones only, with some absent. The sample shows about 2,100,000 clones, under 95% of them seen only once. The sample taken for sequencing was naive CD8+ T cells from PBMCs. Receptors originate from a man younger than 35 in good health. Some clones in this sample may be carry-over from other donors' samples. Both conserved end residues are part of each CDR3. Fields, in order: V gene, J gene, clone size, D gene, CDR3 protein, CDR3 DNA. A D gene is named only where the DNA matches it firmly. The size field is filled for only some rows; it gives once, few, many or a size class.

>TRBV2|TRBJ2-7|.|TRBD2
CASKQLAGRTYEQYF
TGTGCCAGCAAACAACTAGCGGGGCGGACCTACGAGCAGTACTTC
>TRBV27|TRBJ2-7|.|.
CASSLASRGGYEQYF
TGTGCCAGCAGCCTAGCGTCGAGGGGCGGCTACGAGCAGTACTTC
>TRBV5-1|TRBJ1-2|.|.
CASSLRVGDGYTF
TGCGCCAGCAGCTTGCGAGTGGGAGATGGCTACACCTTC
>TRBV27|TRBJ2-7|.|TRBD1
CASSGRGQGSNEQYF
TGTGCCAGCAGTGGCCGGGGACAGGGATCCAACGAGCAGTACTTC
>TRBV9|TRBJ2-3|.|TRBD2
CASSVDQREGLIRSTDTQYF
TGTGCCAGCAGCGTAGATCAGCGGGAGGGCCTGATTAGAAGCACAGATACGCAGTATTTT
>TRBV9|TRBJ2-7|.|.
CASSAESGVSYEQYF
TGTGCCAGCAGCGCCGAAAGTGGGGTTTCCTACGAGCAGTACTTC
>TRBV10-2|TRBJ1-4|.|.
CASSESGDSDEKLFF
TGCGCCAGCAGTGAGTCGGGAGACAGCGATGAAAAACTGTTTTTT
>TRBV27|TRBJ2-7|.|TRBD1
CASSGTTGNEQYF
TGTGCCAGCAGCGGGACGACAGGGAACGAGCAGTACTTC
>TRBV30|TRBJ2-7|.|.
CASLVGWGEQYF
TGTGCCTCTCTAGTTGGGTGGGGCGAGCAGTACTTC
>TRBV27|TRBJ1-2|.|.
CASRSVPSHYGYTF
TGTGCCAGCAGAAGTGTACCCTCCCACTATGGCTACACCTTC
>TRBV5-4|TRBJ2-6|.|TRBD1
CASSPRIATGSGANVLTF
TGTGCCAGCAGCCCCCGAATCGCGACAGGGTCCGGGGCCAACGTCCTGACTTTC
>TRBV6-5|TRBJ1-2|once|TRBD1
CASRRDRADGYTF
TGTGCCAGCAGGCGGGACAGGGCTGATGGCTACACCTTC
>TRBV9|TRBJ2-1|.|.
CASSVAGKGLGYNEQFF
TGTGCCAGCAGCGTAGCCGGCAAGGGGCTAGGGTACAATGAGCAGTTCTTC
>TRBV29-1|TRBJ2-7|.|TRBD2
CSALAGGLSYEQYF
TGCAGCGCACTAGCGGGAGGTCTCTCCTACGAGCAGTACTTC
>TRBV4-1|TRBJ2-7|.|TRBD1
CASSPRDSEYEQYF
TGCGCCAGCAGCCCCCGGGACAGCGAATACGAGCAGTACTTC
>TRBV7-9|TRBJ2-1|.|.
CASSHGGGHQEQFF
TGTGCCAGCAGCCATGGGGGCGGGCACCAAGAGCAGTTCTTC
>TRBV9|TRBJ1-3|.|.
CASSVGVGSGNTIYF
TGTGCCAGCAGCGTAGGGGTCGGGTCTGGAAACACCATATATTTT
>TRBV6-1|TRBJ2-7|.|TRBD1
CASSLPGQGTYEQYF
TGTGCCAGCAGTCTGCCGGGACAGGGGACCTACGAGCAGTACTTC
>TRBV25-1|TRBJ1-2|.|.
CASSGGGYGYTF
TGTGCCAGCAGTGGAGGGGGCTATGGCTACACCTTC
>TRBV19|TRBJ2-1|.|TRBD2
CASSISSGAGGPYNEQFF
TGTGCCAGTAGTATCTCTTCGGGAGCGGGAGGCCCCTACAATGAGCAGTTCTTC
>TRBV7-9|TRBJ2-7|.|TRBD1
CASSPRDRADEQYF
TGTGCCAGCAGCCCACGCGACAGGGCCGACGAGCAGTACTTC
>TRBV2|TRBJ1-5|.|TRBD1
CASSNRGSIAQPQHF
TGTGCCAGTTCGAACAGGGGTTCAATCGCGCAGCCCCAGCATTTT
>TRBV4-2|TRBJ1-1|.|.
CASSQSRGGTEAFF
TGTGCCAGCAGCCAGAGTAGAGGGGGCACTGAAGCTTTCTTT
>TRBV28|TRBJ2-3|once|.
CASSFVQGSDTQYF
TGTGCCAGCAGTTTTGTCCAGGGGTCAGATACGCAGTATTTT
>TRBV30|TRBJ1-1|few|.
CAWTHPGGVEAFF
TGTGCCTGGACACACCCCGGGGGCGTTGAAGCTTTCTTT
>TRBV2|TRBJ2-7|.|.
CASDGSSYEQYF
TGTGCCAGCGACGGGAGCTCCTACGAGCAGTACTTC
>TRBV5-1|TRBJ1-2|.|.
CASSLGQAGYTF
TGCGCCAGCAGCTTGGGACAGGCTGGCTACACCTTC
>TRBV28|TRBJ2-2|.|.
CASMGPPGWNTGELFF
TGTGCCAGCATGGGACCCCCCGGTTGGAACACCGGGGAGCTGTTTTTT
>TRBV28|TRBJ2-7|few|.
CASRPGSYEQYF
TGTGCCAGCAGGCCAGGCTCCTACGAGCAGTACTTC
>TRBV7-2|TRBJ2-7|.|.
CASSLEQGAPYEQYF
TGTGCCAGCAGCTTAGAACAGGGAGCGCCCTACGAGCAGTACTTC
>TRBV5-1|TRBJ1-3|.|.
CASSLGEYSGNTIYF
TGCGCCAGCAGCTTGGGGGAGTACTCTGGAAACACCATATATTTT
>TRBV27|TRBJ2-7|.|.
CASSIGIGEQYF
TGTGCCAGCAGTATAGGGATAGGCGAGCAGTACTTC
>TRBV11-2|TRBJ2-3|.|TRBD1
CASSPTFLKTGAGTDTQYF
TGTGCCAGCAGCCCGACCTTCCTAAAGACAGGGGCCGGCACAGATACGCAGTATTTT
>TRBV10-3|TRBJ2-7|.|.
CAISDRDFPSYEQYF
TGTGCCATCAGTGACAGGGACTTCCCGTCCTACGAGCAGTACTTC
>TRBV7-9|TRBJ1-1|.|TRBD1
CASSFPGQGGTEAFF
TGTGCCAGCAGCTTTCCGGGACAGGGGGGCACTGAAGCTTTCTTT
>TRBV5-4|TRBJ2-7|once|.
CASSSSTRTHEQYF
TGTGCCAGCAGCTCCTCGACCCGAACCCACGAGCAGTACTTC
>TRBV4-3|TRBJ2-1|once|.
CASSENSFRNEQFF
TGCGCCAGCAGCGAAAACTCCTTTCGCAATGAGCAGTTCTTC
>TRBV7-9|TRBJ2-1|once|TRBD2
CASSSRTSSSNEQFF
TGTGCCAGCAGCTCGCGGACTAGTTCGTCGAATGAGCAGTTCTTC
>TRBV27|TRBJ2-2|.|TRBD2
CASSSLAGVNSVGELFF
TGTGCCAGCAGTTCGCTAGCGGGAGTCAATTCTGTCGGGGAGCTGTTTTTT
>TRBV16|TRBJ1-1|.|.
CASSPGDPSLMNTEAFF
TGTGCCAGCAGCCCCGGGGACCCATCCTTAATGAACACTGAAGCTTTCTTT
>TRBV4-1|TRBJ2-1|.|TRBD2
CASSGWREDGYNEQFF
TGCGCCAGCAGCGGGTGGCGGGAGGACGGATACAATGAGCAGTTCTTC
>TRBV7-9|TRBJ2-1|.|TRBD2
CASSFGLAEEFLDEQFF
TGTGCCAGCAGCTTCGGACTAGCGGAAGAGTTTTTGGATGAGCAGTTCTTC
>TRBV19|TRBJ2-7|.|TRBD2
CASSHLAGFYEQYF
TGTGCCAGTAGTCACCTAGCGGGATTCTACGAGCAGTACTTC
>TRBV9|TRBJ2-7|.|.
CASSETGTGEYEQYF
TGTGCCAGCAGCGAAACCGGGACGGGAGAATACGAGCAGTACTTC
>TRBV4-3|TRBJ2-1|.|TRBD2
CASSLGSGASYNEQFF
TGCGCCAGCAGCCTGGGGAGCGGGGCCTCCTACAATGAGCAGTTCTTC
>TRBV7-9|TRBJ2-5|.|.
CASSFRNGNGETQYF
TGTGCCAGCAGCTTCAGGAACGGGAATGGAGAGACCCAGTACTTC
>TRBV28|TRBJ1-4|.|.
CASSFASTNEKLFF
TGTGCCAGCAGCTTCGCCTCAACTAATGAAAAACTGTTTTTT